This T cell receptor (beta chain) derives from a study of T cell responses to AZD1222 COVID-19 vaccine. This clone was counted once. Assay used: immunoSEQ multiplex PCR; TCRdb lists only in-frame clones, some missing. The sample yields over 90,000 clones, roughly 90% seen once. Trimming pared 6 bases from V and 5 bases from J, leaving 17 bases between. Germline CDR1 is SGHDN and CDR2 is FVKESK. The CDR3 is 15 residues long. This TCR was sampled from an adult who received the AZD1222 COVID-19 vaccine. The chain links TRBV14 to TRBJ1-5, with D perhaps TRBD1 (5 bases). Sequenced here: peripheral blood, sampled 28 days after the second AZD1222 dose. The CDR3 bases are TGTGCCAGCAGTCTAAGCGCAGGGATCTATCAGCCCCAGCATTTT. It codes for CASSLSAGIYQPQHF.